This T cell receptor beta chain is from a study of cytomegalovirus exposure and HLA in healthy donors. Whole-study findings and limits: For TCR beta chains, V- and J-gene trimming was later linked to a missense DCLRE1C variant. Rarity marked most TCR sequences, yet some public TCRs occurred in many donors. Sequencing depth across donors, presence/absence analyses assumed, was roughly uniform.

The PCR contained 60 Vbeta and 13 Jbeta primers. Some clones are missing from TCRdb's copy, which holds only in-frame ones; the method was immunoSEQ multiplex PCR. The table has about 200,000 clones, roughly 74% seen once; the top ten hold about 1.7%. Germline CDR1 is SGHDT and CDR2 is YYEEEE. V dropped 1 base and J dropped 8; count of bases not matched to a gene: 8. The CDR3 is 14 amino acids. About this clone itself: Its antigen is as yet unknown.

The TCR was taken from a woman in her 30s in good health and CMV-seronegative. The sample comprised PBMCs. The rearrangement joins TRBV5-6 to TRBJ1-1; TRBD1 matches 7 bases. The CDR3 loop reads CASSLSGAGQEAFF. CDR3 bases: TGTGCCAGCAGCTTGAGTGGGGCGGGACAGGAAGCTTTCTTT.